The 14 T cell receptor beta chains below were found in one sample sequenced in a study of T cells in Graves' hyperthyroidism and ophthalmopathy. What was amplified from RNA transcripts were TCR beta CDR3 regions. The primer set for the first-round RT-PCR of the TCR CDR3 was HTBI. TCRdb re-analysed the multiplex PCR reads in MiXCR, keeping a single row per CDR3 protein. The sample comprises roughly 500,000 distinct CDR3 sequences, approximately 49% of which are singletons, and about 40% rests with the top ten. The sample comprised peripheral blood or thyroid tissue (not recorded which). These receptors were taken from an adult woman with Graves' disease, either hyperthyroidism or ophthalmopathy (not recorded which).

There are many counts of this clonotype. J is TRBJ1-5 and V is TRBV12-3 or TRBV12-4; 7 positions agree with TRBD1. This CDR3 has 15 amino acids. V trimming: 6 bases; J trimming: 7 bases; junction bases outside the gene matches: 12. The CDR3 DNA follows: TGTGCCAGCAGCCGTGGGGACAGCTTGGCCCAGCCCCAGCATTTT. Protein product: CASSRGDSLAQPQHF.

This clonotype was found a few times. The chain carries TRBV15 and TRBJ2-5, with no clear D. Trimming took 2 bases from V and 5 from J, leaving 12 bases between them. The CDR3 is made up of 14 amino acids. Germline CDR1 LNHNV, CDR2 YYDKDF (reference sequence). The chain's CDR3 is CATSRSQGKETQYF. In DNA, the CDR3 is TGTGCCACCAGCAGATCCCAAGGCAAGGAGACCCAGTACTTC.

The gene calls are TRBV7-2 and TRBJ2-5, with D hard to call. This CDR3 has 15 residues. V was clipped by 0 bases and J by 5 bases, with 13 bases between them. Germline CDR1 and CDR2: SGHTA and FQGNSA. In DNA form, the CDR3 reads TGTGCCAGCAGCTTAGCATTCCTAGTGGGGGAGACCCAGTACTTC. It specifies CASSLAFLVGETQYF. Looking up the rest from reference TRBV7-2 and TRBJ2-5 gives the full variable domain: GAGVSQSPSNKVTEKGKDVELRCDPISGHTALYWYRQSLGQGLEFLIYFQGNSAPDKSGLPSDRFSAERTGGSVSTLTIQRTQQEDSAVYLCASSLAFLVGETQYFGPGTRLLVL.

This clonotype was recorded many times. This sequence joins TRBV9 and TRBJ1-6; D gene uncertain. V lost 3 bases, J lost 7 bases, and 17 bases lay in between. Germline V gene data show CDR1 as SGDLS and CDR2 as YYNGEE. The CDR3 runs to 16 residues. CDR3 DNA: TGTGCCAGCAGCGACTCCCGACGTTCGGGGAATTCACCCCTCCACTTT. Its protein is CASSDSRRSGNSPLHF.

This chain links TRBV20-1 with TRBJ2-7; no firm D call. V dropped 0 bases and J dropped 3 bases, with 9 bases sitting between them. Germline CDR1 DFQATT, CDR2 SNEGSKA (reference sequence). The CDR3 is 13 residues long. The CDR3 sequence: CSARDQQIYEQYF. DNA for the CDR3: TGCAGTGCTAGAGACCAGCAGATCTACGAGCAGTACTTC.

The CDR3 DNA reads as TGTGCCATCAGCCGGGGGAACACTGAAGCTTTCTTT. Its translation is CAISRGNTEAFF. The V gene is TRBV10-3, the J gene TRBJ1-1; no firm D call. This CDR3 contains 12 residues. The V gene lost 6 bases and the J gene lost 1 base, with 6 bases spanning the gap. CDR1 is ENHRY, CDR2 SYGVKD, per germline.

This clonotype has a single count. The junction does not match germline at one end; this may be a read error. The rearrangement joins TRBV7-8 to TRBJ1-5; no clear D. This CDR3 region has 14 residues. The germline gives CDR1 SGHVS, CDR2 FQNEAQ. The DNA of the CDR3 is TGCGCCAGCAGCCAAGAGTTCTTTAATCAGCCCCAGCATTTT. Translating gives CASSQEFFNQPQHF.

In its sample, this clonotype was seen many times. The chain couples TRBV4-1 to TRBJ1-4; weak D call: TRBD1 (5 bases). Germline V CDR1 and CDR2: MGHRA, YSYEKL. The germline V and J ends were trimmed by 3 bases and 5 bases, with 16 bases remaining between them. The CDR3 has 16 residues. The CDR3 reads CASSHPPGRINEKLFF. Here the CDR3 DNA reads TGCGCCAGCAGCCATCCCCCGGGACGGATAAATGAAAAACTGTTTTTT.

The CDR3 is CATTVNTEAFF. The CDR3 DNA sequence: TGTGCCACCACGGTGAACACTGAAGCTTTCTTT. The V gene is TRBV19, the J gene TRBJ1-1; D is ambiguous. V dropped 10 bases and J dropped 0 bases, with 6 bases sitting between them. The CDR3 is 11 residues long. Germline-derived CDR1 and CDR2 are LNHDA and SQIVND (reference sequence).

This clonotype appeared a single time. At one end, the junction sequence differs from germline, possibly due to a read error. The chain has TRBV20-1 and TRBJ2-7, with TRBD2 matching 9 bases. Germline V lookup: CDR1 DFQATT, CDR2 SNEGSKA (reference sequence). The CDR3 extends over 13 amino acids. CDR3 loop: CSAPAAGGYEHYF. The CDR3 bases are TGCAGTGCTCCTGCAGCGGGAGGCTACGAGCATTACTTC.

V is TRBV9 and J is TRBJ1-2; D ambiguous. The CDR3 has 15 residues. The V and J ends lost 0 bases and 1 base respectively, with 10 bases between them. CDR1 is SGDLS and CDR2 is YYNGEE in the germline V gene. CDR3 coding DNA: TGTGCCAGCAGCGTAGGGGCAGAGAGTAACTATGGCTACACCTTC. It codes for CASSVGAESNYGYTF.

The chain has TRBV4-2 and TRBJ2-5; unclear D gene. Deletions cut 0 bases from V and 4 bases from J, with 18 bases between. The CDR3 is made up of 17 amino acids. Germline V gene data show CDR1 as LGHNA and CDR2 as YNFKEQ. CDR3 residues: CASSQEIRSDHPETQYF. CDR3 nucleotides: TGTGCCAGCAGCCAAGAAATTAGATCGGACCACCCAGAGACCCAGTACTTC.

This clonotype was seen at least ten times. This rearrangement joins TRBV20-1 to TRBJ2-7; TRBD2 matches at 11 bases. This CDR3 has 17 amino acids. J was trimmed by 0 bases and V by 2 bases; bases with no gene match: 9. From germline, CDR1 is DFQATT and CDR2 SNEGSKA (reference sequence). The CDR3 coding sequence is TGCAGTGCTAGACCCCTACCTAGCGGGAGGACCTCCTACGAGCAGTACTTC. Its translation is CSARPLPSGRTSYEQYF.

The sample holds many counts of this clonotype. This chain uses TRBV19 with TRBJ1-2; D ambiguous. V lost 1 base and J 8 bases, leaving 11 bases between the germline ends. Germline-derived CDR1 and CDR2 are LNHDA and SQIVND (reference sequence). CDR3 length: 13 amino acids. CDR3 protein: CASSIAAREGYTF. The DNA for the CDR3 is TGTGCCAGTAGTATAGCCGCGCGGGAGGGCTACACCTTC.